This TCR beta chain comes out of a study of Tregs in tolerant kidney transplant recipients (dated by TCRdb to about 2019). Regarding the research as a whole: Before combined kidney and bone marrow transplantation, this study identified donor-specific regulatory T cells using TCRbeta sequencing and then followed those same cells after transplant. Several methods of expanding Tregs specific for an allogeneic donor were compared by TCRbeta repertoire sequencing in a few healthy controls.

The CDR3 goes from the cysteine to the phenylalanine over 18 residues. The read is trimmed to its CDR3 DNA, 54 bases read in frame from base 1. The germline V gene provides CDR1 ENHRY and CDR2 SYGVKD. V loses 3 bases at its end and J loses 2 bases; junction bases beyond the gene matches: 8. Unstimulated Tregs (CD4+CD25+CD127-), CD4+ non-Tregs (CD4+CD25-), CD4 and CD8 cells were FACS-sorted from thawed PBMCs. Healthy control blood was obtained either as purchased buffy coats or from healthy volunteers. Healthy control blood was separated into PBMCs by Ficoll density gradient and cryopreserved, and patient PBMCs were collected both before and after transplant. Overall study results and their limits: Biological reproducibility was not directly addressed, though technical replication error appeared minimal. Expanding Tregs with activated donor B cells appeared to identify the most biologically relevant and donor-specific TCRbeta repertoire. The study was limited by small patient numbers, and the findings need validation in larger populations and under other immunosuppression protocols.

For TCRbeta CDR3 sequencing, genomic DNA from the sorted cells was extracted using the QIAGEN DNeasy Blood and Tissue Kit. High-throughput TCRbeta CDR3 sequencing, including PCR amplification with bias correction and internal controls, was performed commercially through immunoSEQ. Per the authors' processing: A unique productive TCRbeta sequence was defined by the CDR3 nucleotide sequence when primers matched, and otherwise by the CDR3 amino acid sequence together with the Vbeta and Jbeta genes. To correct sorting error, sequences shared between sorted populations at a frequency ratio of 2:1 or less were removed; the rest were assigned to the higher population. A sequence counted as donor-reactive if, in CFSE-low cells, the sequence had a frequency of at least 0.01% and was expanded at least 5-fold compared with unstimulated cells. Jensen-Shannon divergence, calculated on the top 100 TCRbeta sequences ranked by frequency, was used to quantify repertoire divergence. When a sample had multiple sequencing runs, each run was corrected for sorting error separately and the runs were then pooled. TCRdb's version of the immuneACCESS table is confined to in-frame rearrangements and falls short of the full clone set. An unresolved V gene accounts for under half of the shortfall where checked; the remainder is of unknown origin. From that table come the V and J calls and clone size; the DNA was used to work out D and trimming. In this sample the table shows about 240,000 clones, about four fifths of which occur a single time. The biggest ten clones account for less than 0.75% of the sample.

To note about this clone: The specificity of this receptor is unknown. No much larger clonotype is one base removed from it; base qualities were not supplied.

This clonotype was obtained from a human donor in good health. The chain is made from TRBV10-3 and TRBJ1-5; TRBD1 fits 12 bases in the junction. The sample was CD4+ T cells from blood. This receptor carries the CDR3 CAISERGQGAWGNQPQHF. In nucleotides, the sequence is TGTGCCATCAGTGAAAGGGGACAGGGGGCGTGGGGCAATCAGCCCCAGCATTTT.